Shown below are 27 T cell receptor beta chains from a single sample sequenced in a study of cytomegalovirus exposure and HLA in healthy donors. Vbeta (60) and Jbeta (13) primers were used in the PCR. TCRdb's table, derived via immunoSEQ multiplex PCR, lists solely in-frame clones and lacks some. The repertoire has about 250,000 clones, approximately 91% of them found once; the top ten carry about 1.8%. Sequencing was carried out using PBMCs. The receptor set was obtained from a girl under 10 years old in good health and CMV-seronegative.

For the CDR3, the DNA is TGTGCCAGCTCACCATTGAACGACGGGAGTTCTGGAAACACCATATATTTT. It specifies CASSPLNDGSSGNTIYF. This chain connects TRBV18 to TRBJ1-3; D remains ambiguous. CDR1 and CDR2 (germline): KGHSH, LQKENI. V lost 2 bases and J lost 1, with 15 bases in between. This CDR3 is 17 amino acids long.

The chain carries TRBV5-1 and TRBJ1-2; tentatively, D is TRBD1 (5 bases). The germline CDR1 and CDR2 sequences are SGHRS and YFSETQ. With 4 bases removed from V and 6 bases from J, the gap between germline ends came to 19 bases. The CDR3 has 15 amino acids. The CDR3 region is CASSEESGLVDGYTF. The DNA of the CDR3 is TGCGCCAGCAGCGAGGAATCAGGGTTGGTGGATGGCTACACCTTC.

V is TRBV29-1 and J is TRBJ2-3, with D uncertain. The CDR3 is 10 amino acids. Germline-derived CDR1 and CDR2 are SQVTM and ANQGSEA. Trimming pared 7 bases from V and 3 bases from J, leaving 5 bases between. The CDR3 region is CSGTTDTQYF. CDR3 in DNA: TGCAGCGGAACTACAGATACGCAGTATTTT.

V is TRBV18 and J is TRBJ2-7, with 12 bases matching TRBD2. Germline V gene data show CDR1 as KGHSH and CDR2 as LQKENI. CDR3 length equals 17 residues. Germline trimming cut 3 bases from V and 2 bases from J; bases unmatched to any gene: 8. DNA of the CDR3: TGTGCCAGCTCACCTCTAGCGGGAGGGCCAATCCCCTACGAGCAGTACTTC. Translated: CASSPLAGGPIPYEQYF.

The V call is TRBV2, the J call TRBJ2-2; D is possibly TRBD2 (5 bases). V was trimmed by 10 bases and J by 6 bases, leaving 12 bases between them. CDR3 length equals 12 residues. The germline gives CDR1 SNHLY, CDR2 FYNNEI. The DNA of the CDR3 is TGTGCCACGGGGTTAGGGCCCGGGGAGCTGTTTTTT. It codes for CATGLGPGELFF.

The CDR3 DNA reads as TGTGCCAGCAGCTTTCTGAGACAGATCTCTGGGGCCAACGTCCTGACTTTC. It codes for CASSFLRQISGANVLTF. This sequence joins TRBV5-6 and TRBJ2-6, with TRBD1 as a possible D gene (5 bases). This CDR3 spans 17 amino acids. Germline-derived CDR1 and CDR2 are SGHDT and YYEEEE. Trimming took 2 bases from V and 0 from J, leaving 12 bases between them.

The V gene is TRBV19, the J gene TRBJ2-3; D might be TRBD1 (7 bases). CDR1 LNHDA and CDR2 SQIVND come from the germline V gene (reference sequence). This CDR3 is 19 amino acids long. Trimming shortened V by 5 bases and J by 2 bases, and 26 bases separated the two germline ends. Written as DNA, the CDR3 is TGTGCCAGTAGTCCCCAATCGCCGATGACAGGGAGGTCCACAGATACGCAGTATTTT. Translated: CASSPQSPMTGRSTDTQYF.

V usage is TRBV11-2 and J usage is TRBJ2-5; D remains unclear. This CDR3 has 15 amino acids. CDR1 and CDR2 (germline): SGHAT, FQNNGV. The ends were cut back, 1 base at V and 0 bases at J, with 9 bases in the middle. The CDR3 is CASSLGNRDQETQYF. Here the CDR3 DNA reads TGTGCCAGCAGCTTAGGGAATCGGGACCAAGAGACCCAGTACTTC. Looking up the rest from reference TRBV11-2 and TRBJ2-5 gives the full variable domain: EAGVAQSPRYKIIEKRQSVAFWCNPISGHATLYWYQQILGQGPKLLIQFQNNGVVDDSQLPKDRFSAERLKGVDSTLKIQPAKLEDSAVYLCASSLGNRDQETQYFGPGTRLLVL.

The chain employs TRBV19 and TRBJ1-5, with D uncertain. Trimming removed 4 bases at V and 4 bases at J, with 11 bases between. CDR1 and CDR2 from the germline V gene are LNHDA and SQIVND (reference sequence). CDR3 length equals 14 residues. CDR3 sequence reads: CASSRVKTNQPQHF. CDR3 nucleotide sequence: TGTGCCAGTAGTAGAGTCAAAACGAATCAGCCCCAGCATTTT.

The V gene is TRBV13, the J gene TRBJ2-7; 8 nucleotides line up with TRBD2. There are 14 residues in the CDR3. The J segment lost 0 bases and the V segment lost 8 bases, leaving 6 bases of the junction unmatched. The V gene's germline CDR1 is PRHDT and CDR2 FYEKMQ (reference sequence). The CDR3 is CASVKRGFSYEQYF. The DNA for the CDR3 is TGTGCCAGCGTCAAGCGGGGGTTCTCCTACGAGCAGTACTTC.

The chain recombines TRBV29-1 with TRBJ1-3; D unresolved. Trimming pared 4 bases from V and 1 base from J, leaving 14 bases between. Germline V CDR1 and CDR2: SQVTM, ANQGSEA. The CDR3 runs 15 residues. Here the CDR3 DNA reads TGCAGCGTTGGGCCGGTAGGGAGGTCTGGAAACACCATATATTTT. Its translation is CSVGPVGRSGNTIYF.

This rearrangement joins TRBV7-3 to TRBJ2-3, with 10 bases matching TRBD1. Trimming at V came to 3 bases and at J to 6 bases, leaving 9 bases not matched to a gene. This CDR3 is built from 16 residues. Germline-derived CDR1 and CDR2 are SGHTA and FQGTGA. Here the CDR3 DNA reads TGTGCCAGCAGCTTGAATTTTGGGACAGGGGTTGATACGCAGTATTTT. Translation gives CASSLNFGTGVDTQYF.

The CDR3 sequence: CASSYRRTGIVEQFF. CDR3 nucleotide sequence: TGTGCCAGCAGTTACCGAAGGACAGGGATTGTTGAGCAGTTCTTC. The chain is built from TRBV6-5 and TRBJ2-1; 8 bases are shared with TRBD1. Losses at the gene ends were 2 bases for V and 9 bases for J; bases not matched to a gene: 9. The CDR3 has 15 residues. Germline-derived CDR1 and CDR2 are MNHEY and SVGAGI.

This clone was recorded once. The chain recombines TRBV28 with TRBJ1-2; 12 bases line up with TRBD1. CDR3 length: 15 residues. After removal of 5 bases from V and 4 bases from J, the junction contained 5 bases not matched to a gene. From germline, CDR1 is MDHEN and CDR2 SYDVKM. The CDR3 is CASSTGQGAAYGYTF. In DNA, the CDR3 is TGTGCCAGCAGTACGGGACAGGGGGCTGCCTATGGCTACACCTTC.

The sample holds one count of this clone. This chain connects TRBV15 to TRBJ2-5; D may be TRBD2 (6 bases). The CDR3 is 12 amino acids. V was shortened by 4 bases and J by 5 bases, with 8 bases between the two germline ends. From germline, CDR1 is LNHNV and CDR2 YYDKDF (reference sequence). The CDR3 coding sequence is TGTGCCACCAGCACCCGGGGGGAGACCCAGTACTTC. This encodes CATSTRGETQYF.

The rearrangement uses TRBV11-2 and TRBJ1-2; TRBD1 matches 11 bases. This CDR3 spans 13 amino acids. The ends lost 5 bases at V and 7 bases at J; junction bases unmatched: 3. Germline V gene lookup returns CDR1 SGHAT and CDR2 FQNNGV. The CDR3 protein is CASSMGTGGGYTF. As DNA, the CDR3 is TGTGCCAGCAGCATGGGGACAGGGGGTGGCTACACCTTC. Filled out from reference TRBV11-2 and TRBJ1-2, the complete variable domain reads EAGVAQSPRYKIIEKRQSVAFWCNPISGHATLYWYQQILGQGPKLLIQFQNNGVVDDSQLPKDRFSAERLKGVDSTLKIQPAKLEDSAVYLCASSMGTGGGYTFGSGTRLTVV.

This sequence joins TRBV10-3 and TRBJ2-3, with 11 positions matching TRBD2. Germline values: CDR1 ENHRY, CDR2 SYGVKD. This CDR3 comprises 18 residues. V shed 0 bases, J shed 2 bases, and the junction held 7 bases outside the gene matches. The CDR3 here is CAISESWSSGGTTDTQYF. The CDR3 coding sequence is TGTGCCATCAGTGAGTCGTGGTCTAGCGGGGGGACCACAGATACGCAGTATTTT.

V and J are TRBV27 and TRBJ2-5; maybe TRBD1 (5 bases). Trimming cost V 2 bases and J 3 bases, with 10 bases left between them. Germline assignment: CDR1 MNHEY and CDR2 SMNVEV (reference sequence). This CDR3 contains 14 residues. The CDR3 protein is CASSLNAGKETQYF. The DNA of the CDR3 is TGTGCCAGCAGTTTAAACGCAGGGAAAGAGACCCAGTACTTC.

The V and J genes are TRBV10-1 and TRBJ2-7, with D hard to call. Germline CDR1 and CDR2: WNHNN and SYGVQD (reference sequence). The V end lost 0 bases, the J end lost 6 bases, and 9 bases lay between the germline ends. This CDR3 comprises 13 residues. The DNA for the CDR3 is TGCGCCAGCAGTGAGTCCGGCAGGCTCGAGCAGTACTTC. The encoded protein is CASSESGRLEQYF.

The gene calls are TRBV5-4 and TRBJ2-2; 9 bases are shared with TRBD1. CDR3 length: 15 amino acids. J lost 5 bases, V lost 3 bases, and 5 bases had no gene match. CDR1 SGHNT and CDR2 YYREEE come from the germline V gene (reference sequence). Here the CDR3 reads CASSSGDRVTGELFF. The CDR3 coding sequence is TGTGCCAGCAGCTCCGGGGACAGGGTGACCGGGGAGCTGTTTTTT.

This clone showed up just a few times. The chain links TRBV2 to TRBJ1-1, with 7 bases that match TRBD1. The CDR3 consists of 16 residues. Trimming removed 2 bases from V and 2 bases from J; junction bases left unmatched: 8. CDR1 is SNHLY and CDR2 is FYNNEI in the germline V gene. Written as DNA, the CDR3 is TGTGCCAGCAGTGAACGGCCAGGGGGAGCTAACACTGAAGCTTTCTTT. This codes for CASSERPGGANTEAFF.

The J gene is TRBJ2-1, the V gene TRBV6-5; 9 bases are shared with TRBD2. The J segment lost 5 bases and the V segment lost 5 bases, leaving 7 bases of the junction unmatched. This CDR3 is built from 15 residues. CDR1 is MNHEY and CDR2 is SVGAGI in the germline V gene. The CDR3 spells CASSTLAGGHNEQFF. CDR3 coding DNA: TGTGCCAGCAGTACCCTCGCGGGGGGGCACAATGAGCAGTTCTTC.

The CDR3 DNA sequence: TGTGCCAGCAGCGTAGTCCTACACAATGAGCAGTTCTTC. Translating it yields CASSVVLHNEQFF. The rearrangement links TRBV9 to TRBJ2-1; D is ambiguous. Germline CDR1 reads SGDLS; CDR2 reads YYNGEE. Trimming left V 0 bases short and J 5 bases short, with 6 bases between. This CDR3 has 13 residues.

V usage is TRBV28 and J usage is TRBJ1-5; D unclear. CDR3 size: 11 residues. Germline lookup yields CDR1 MDHEN and CDR2 SYDVKM. The germline V and J ends were trimmed by 6 bases and 9 bases, with 9 bases remaining between them. The CDR3 coding sequence is TGTGCCAGCAGCCCCGGGTCGCCCCAGCATTTT. This codes for CASSPGSPQHF.

This clone has only a few counts. V usage is TRBV30 and J usage is TRBJ1-2; D is ambiguous. From germline, CDR1 is GTSNPN and CDR2 SVGIG (reference sequence). The CDR3 runs 12 residues. V was trimmed by 1 base and J by 7 bases, leaving 10 bases between them. CDR3 coding DNA: TGTGCCTGGAGTGGGGTATCGGGTGGCTACACCTTC. Translation gives CAWSGVSGGYTF. The whole variable domain, filled in from reference TRBV30 and TRBJ1-2, reads SQTIHQWPATLVQPVGSPLSLECTVEGTSNPNLYWYRQAAGRGLQLLFYSVGIGQISSEVPQNLSASRPQDRQFILSSKKLLLSDSGFYLCAWSGVSGGYTFGSGTRLTVV.

This chain joins TRBV18 and TRBJ2-1; weak D call: TRBD2 (5 bases). The CDR3 has 13 residues. Trimming cost V 4 bases and J 5 bases, with 9 bases left between them. CDR1 is KGHSH and CDR2 is LQKENI in the germline V gene. CDR3 sequence (DNA): TGTGCCAGCTCACACGGAGGAAACAATGAGCAGTTCTTC. As protein: CASSHGGNNEQFF.

Details on this clone: Other DNA variants within this sample encode the same CDR3. The chain joins TRBV6-5 to TRBJ1-2; TRBD1 is a possible D gene (5 bases). The CDR3 is 14 residues long. Germline assignment: CDR1 MNHEY and CDR2 SVGAGI. V lost 0 bases to trimming and J lost 0 bases, with 5 bases between them. CDR3 in DNA: TGTGCCAGCAGTTACTCGACAGCTAACTATGGCTACACCTTC. As protein: CASSYSTANYGYTF.